The clone carrying this TCR beta chain has a count of ten or more. Antigen: not known. The sample belongs to a study of CD8 T cells in ankylosing spondylitis. Trimming shortened V by 1 base and J by 2 bases, and 8 bases separated the two germline ends. The CDR3 length is 14 residues. Germline CDR1 and CDR2: LGHDT and YNNKEL (reference sequence). Regarding the study as a whole: Past research had described some motif variants in reactive arthritis synovial fluid and blood. A CD8+ phenotype characterized the disease-linked clones, which were relatively rare in peripheral blood. Matched ankylosing spondylitis synovial fluid reportedly showed significant enrichment of disease-linked clones.

TCRdb re-derived calls from the 5' RACE reads in MiXCR, one entry per CDR3 protein. Among about 220,000 distinct CDR3 sequences, 20% to 30% were seen once, and the ten largest hold 5% to 7.5%. The specimen was blood, either unsorted or a sorted T cell fraction (not recorded which). The sequence came from a male donor with ankylosing spondylitis or in good health (not recorded which). The chain has TRBV3-1 and TRBJ1-1, with D tentatively TRBD1 (5 bases). The CDR3 DNA reads as TGTGCCAGCAGCCAAGTCCAGGGTAACACTGAAGCTTTCTTT. Protein sequence: CASSQVQGNTEAFF.